This TCR beta chain was identified during a study of blood T cell repertoires in COVID-19. Study information: The study drew acute and convalescent COVID-19 samples from the United States, Italy and Spain. Sources were T cells, B-cell-depleted T cells, or PBMCs; the material itself was cDNA or gDNA.

The CDR3 consists of 14 residues. The germline V gene encodes CDR1 MNHNS and CDR2 SASEGT. As originally analysed: Estimation of nucleated cell counts relied on the amplification of reference gene primers. Profiling relied on immunoSEQ multiplex PCR, and the TCRdb table lists in-frame clones only, not all of them. That table furnishes V, J and clone size, whereas the DNA furnished D and trimming. The sample shows about 480,000 clones, 85% to 90% of them seen only once. It was during active infection that Seattle patients were enrolled and then longitudinally followed. Worth noting for this clone: An end of the junction differs from the germline gene, which may be a read error.

Sequencing was performed on peripheral blood. The clonotype comes from a woman aged 50 to 60 with COVID-19, enrolled during active disease. This chain links TRBV6-1 with TRBJ1-4, with 9 bases that match TRBD1. CDR3 coding DNA: TGTGCCAGCAATGAACAGGGGGCGAGGGAAAAACTGTTTTTT. It translates to CASNEQGAREKLFF.